This T cell receptor beta chain was found in a study of early T cells in non-severe SARS-CoV-2 infection. The study's findings and limits: VDJdb matching favored anti-spike CD8 responses, missing private and CD4 specificities.

There are many counts of this clonotype. The antigen remains unidentified. Individual cDNA molecules received unique molecular identifiers during library preparation. TCRdb reanalysed the 5' RACE reads using MiXCR and keeps one entry per CDR3 protein. Of 55,000 to 75,000 distinct CDR3 sequences listed, 7.7% are singletons. V dropped 2 bases and J dropped 4 bases, with 11 bases sitting between them. CDR3 length equals 14 residues. CDR1 is SGHVS and CDR2 is FNYEAQ in the germline V gene. This TCR came from an adult who was a healthcare worker with PCR-confirmed SARS-CoV-2 infection or an uninfected control (not recorded which). Sequencing input: whole blood. This chain joins TRBV7-6 and TRBJ1-1, with D perhaps matching TRBD1 (5 bases). The CDR3 DNA reads TGTGCCAGCAGCTTAAGAGGGGTGGGCACTGAAGCTTTCTTT. Translating gives CASSLRGVGTEAFF.